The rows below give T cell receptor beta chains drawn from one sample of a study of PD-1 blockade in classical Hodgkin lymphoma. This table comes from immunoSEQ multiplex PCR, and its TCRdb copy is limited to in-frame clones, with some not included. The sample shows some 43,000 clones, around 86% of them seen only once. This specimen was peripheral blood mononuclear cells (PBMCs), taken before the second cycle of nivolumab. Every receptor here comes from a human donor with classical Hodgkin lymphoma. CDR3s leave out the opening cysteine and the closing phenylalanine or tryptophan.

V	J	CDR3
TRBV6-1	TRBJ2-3	ATKGGAYGTQY
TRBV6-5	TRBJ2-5	ASGTGLETQY
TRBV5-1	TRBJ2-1	ASSLEGPSGGASNEQF
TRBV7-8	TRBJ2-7	ASSLAGSNEQY
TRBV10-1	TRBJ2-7	ASSESPGYEQY
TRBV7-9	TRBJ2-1	ASSLITSGGSYEQF
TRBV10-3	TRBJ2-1	AIRPGQAGGEQF
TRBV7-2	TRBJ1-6	ASSLGGDSYNSPLH
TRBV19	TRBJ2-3	ASSLRVAGGIDTQY
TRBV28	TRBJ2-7	ASTQPTYPHEQY
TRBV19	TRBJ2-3	ASSIVNTDTQY
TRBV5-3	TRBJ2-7	ARSPFSRGVLSYEQY
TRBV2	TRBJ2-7	ASTWTSGRRELSYEQY
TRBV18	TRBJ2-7	ASSPTSGSSGFGEQY
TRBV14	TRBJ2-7	ASSQDLGKPFYEQY
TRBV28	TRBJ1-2	ASSLWSANYGYT
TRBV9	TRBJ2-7	ASSPSGLAMYEQY
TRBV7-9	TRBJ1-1	ASSLTGGTEAF
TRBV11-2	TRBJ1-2	ASSYTGWGYGYT
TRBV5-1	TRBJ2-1	ASSLPTGSNEQF
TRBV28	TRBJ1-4	ASSPDGEKLF
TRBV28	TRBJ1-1	ASSLTGASDTEAF
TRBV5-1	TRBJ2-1	ASSLSGSGYNEQF
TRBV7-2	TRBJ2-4	ASSYGGAKNIQY
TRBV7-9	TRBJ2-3	ASSPREPDTQY
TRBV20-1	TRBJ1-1	SARGAF
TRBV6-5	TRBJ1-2	ASSPWTGNYGYT
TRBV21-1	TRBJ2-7	ASRRGRIYEQY
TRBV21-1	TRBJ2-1	ASSKRLAGGQF
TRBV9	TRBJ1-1	ASSDQGGVYTEAF
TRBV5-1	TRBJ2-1	ASSHRTSGSHNEQF
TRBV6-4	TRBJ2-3	ASSDRLGTDTQY
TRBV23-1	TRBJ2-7	ASSHTAYEQY
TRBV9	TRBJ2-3	ASSPRGGGSPDTQY
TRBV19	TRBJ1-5	ASSFQGAGGNQPQH
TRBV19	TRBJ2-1	ASSIQGYNEQF
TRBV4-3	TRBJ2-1	ASSQDFGSSYNEQF
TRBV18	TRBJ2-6	ASSPLAGSGANVLT
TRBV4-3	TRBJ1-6	ASSQDNRGKGSPLH
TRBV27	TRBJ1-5	ASSSAPDREPQH
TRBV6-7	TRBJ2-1	ASTPRGGNEQF